This is a list of T cell receptor beta chains from one sample in a study of graft-versus-host responses after intestinal transplantation. Some clones are missing from TCRdb's copy, which holds only in-frame ones; the method was immunoSEQ multiplex PCR. The data hold about 85,000 clones, with approximately 90% observed a single time. No antigen has been identified for these receptors. The sample in question was unstimulated CD8+ T cells sorted from spleen or lymph node cells, obtained before transplant. These receptors were collected from a human donor who was the organ donor for an intestinal transplant. CDR3s include the opening cysteine and the closing phenylalanine or tryptophan. D genes are given only for firm matches. Size is omitted from some rows. Given values are once, few, many or a class for expanded clones.

d_call	v_call	clone_size	j_call	cdr3_aa	cdr3_nt
TRBD1	TRBV4-1	-	TRBJ1-1	CASSLDRVGTEAFF	TGCGCCAGCAGCCTGGACAGGGTGGGCACTGAAGCTTTCTTT
TRBD2	TRBV4-2	once	TRBJ2-5	CASSQVGGEEQYF	TGTGCCAGCAGCCAAGTGGGGGGGGAAGAGCAGTACTTC
-	TRBV7-9	-	TRBJ2-1	CASSPIGSEQFF	TGTGCCAGCAGCCCGATCGGTAGTGAGCAGTTCTTC
TRBD1	TRBV19	-	TRBJ2-7	CATQGTGGIYEQYF	TGTGCCACCCAAGGGACAGGGGGAATCTACGAGCAGTACTTC
TRBD1	TRBV4-1	-	TRBJ1-4	CASSLTGTATNEKLFF	TGCGCCAGCAGCCTAACCGGGACAGCAACTAATGAAAAACTGTTTTTT
TRBD2	TRBV5-4	-	TRBJ2-7	CASRPAGGLDYEQYF	TGTGCCAGCAGGCCAGCGGGAGGACTAGACTACGAGCAGTACTTC
TRBD1	TRBV7-9	once	TRBJ2-7	CASSSSTGTASYEQYF	TGTGCCAGCAGCTCCTCAACCGGGACAGCCTCCTACGAGCAGTACTTC
-	TRBV6-1	-	TRBJ2-7	CASSGGPYEQYF	TGTGCCAGCAGTGGGGGTCCCTACGAGCAGTACTTC
-	TRBV19	-	TRBJ2-1	CASSIPGGYNEQFF	TGTGCCAGTAGTATCCCCGGGGGTTACAATGAGCAGTTCTTC
-	TRBV27	-	TRBJ1-5	CASSFQHNQPQHF	TGTGCCAGCAGTTTCCAGCACAATCAGCCCCAGCATTTT
TRBD2	TRBV5-4	-	TRBJ2-2	CASSLEGLDLPGELLF	TGTGCCAGCAGCTTGGAGGGACTAGACCTCCCCGGGGAGCTGCTTTTT
-	TRBV30	-	TRBJ1-5	CAWSAEDFGSNQPQHF	TGTGCCTGGAGCGCCGAGGATTTCGGGAGCAATCAGCCCCAGCATTTT
-	TRBV6-5	once	TRBJ2-7	CASVWGYEQYF	TGTGCCAGCGTTTGGGGCTACGAGCAGTACTTC
-	TRBV5-1	-	TRBJ1-2	CASSYDGRPYGYTF	TGCGCCAGCAGCTACGATGGCAGGCCCTATGGCTACACCTTC